These 20 T cell receptor beta chains were sequenced from one sample in a study of beta chain features in type 1 diabetes. Expressed TCRB transcripts were sequenced, since all the RNA that had been isolated was reverse transcribed. Repertoires were generated with immunoSEQ multiplex PCR, while TCRdb's copy carries only in-frame clones and drops some. The table has around 330,000 clones, approximately 11% seen once. Source material: naive CD4+ T cells from blood. These receptors were taken from a woman in her thirties in good health.

This chain joins TRBV6-5 and TRBJ2-2; no clear D gene. Trimming removed 0 bases from V and 7 bases from J, with 12 bases in between. CDR3 length: 15 residues. Germline CDR1 is MNHEY and CDR2 is SVGAGI. CDR3 sequence (DNA): TGTGCCAGCAGTTACTCCACCGCGGTGGTCGGGGAGCTGTTTTTT. It encodes CASSYSTAVVGELFF.

The rearrangement uses TRBV4-3 and TRBJ2-7, with a weak D call TRBD1 (5 bases). This CDR3 is built from 15 residues. The germline V gene encodes CDR1 LGHNA and CDR2 YSLEER. V was pared by 1 base and J by 4 bases, with 14 bases between. CDR3 sequence reads: CASSQVETGSYEQYF. The DNA of the CDR3 is TGCGCCAGCAGCCAAGTAGAAACAGGTAGTTACGAGCAGTACTTC.

This clone has only a few counts. The chain couples TRBV7-8 to TRBJ2-7, with D maybe TRBD2 (5 bases). V dropped 3 bases and J dropped 1 base, with 10 bases sitting between them. The CDR3 contains 14 residues. CDR1 and CDR2 (germline): SGHVS, FQNEAQ. The DNA for the CDR3 is TGTGCCAGCAGCTTCGGAGGTAGTTCCTACGAGCAGTACTTC. The encoded protein is CASSFGGSSYEQYF.

The chain employs TRBV7-9 and TRBJ2-7; 7 bases fit TRBD1. The trim removed 0 bases at V and 5 bases at J, leaving 4 bases unmatched. Looked up from germline, CDR1 is SEHNR and CDR2 is FQNEAQ (reference sequence). This CDR3 is 14 amino acids long. The CDR3 DNA reads as TGTGCCAGCAGCTTAGCGCAGGGGGTCCACGAGCAGTACTTC. Amino acids: CASSLAQGVHEQYF.

This chain links TRBV29-1 with TRBJ2-1, with TRBD2 matching 9 bases. With 2 bases clipped from V and 6 bases from J, the junction kept 5 bases outside the gene matches. Germline CDR1 and CDR2: SQVTM and ANQGSEA. The CDR3 runs 14 residues. CDR3 nucleotide sequence: TGCAGCGTTGAATACGTAGCGGGAGCCAATGAGCAGTTCTTC. This translates into CSVEYVAGANEQFF.

The table lists this clone with a few counts. V gene TRBV5-4 combines with J gene TRBJ2-7; 7 nucleotides match TRBD1. Trimming at V came to 2 bases and at J to 6 bases, leaving 8 bases not matched to a gene. Germline lookup yields CDR1 SGHNT and CDR2 YYREEE (reference sequence). The CDR3 covers 14 residues. CDR3 nucleotide sequence: TGTGCCAGCAGCTTAAGGGACAGCTCATCCGAGCAGTACTTC. It codes for CASSLRDSSSEQYF.

The table lists this clone with a few counts. This chain uses TRBV18 with TRBJ2-1, with 7 nucleotides matching TRBD1. Trimming removed 3 bases from V and 7 bases from J; junction bases left unmatched: 9. Per germline, CDR1 KGHSH and CDR2 LQKENI. The CDR3 length is 15 residues. The CDR3 is CASSPDRVTANEQFF. For the CDR3, the DNA is TGTGCCAGCTCACCCGACAGGGTAACGGCTAATGAGCAGTTCTTC.

The rearrangement uses TRBV18 and TRBJ2-3, with 13 bases fitting TRBD2. Germline lookup yields CDR1 KGHSH and CDR2 LQKENI. CDR3 length: 17 residues. Trimming cost V 10 bases and J 4 bases; bases outside gene matches: 14. This CDR3 is CATPPEAGLAGADTQYF. DNA for the CDR3: TGTGCCACCCCTCCAGAGGCCGGACTAGCGGGAGCAGATACGCAGTATTTT.

V and J are TRBV7-2 and TRBJ2-1; 12 bases are a match to TRBD2. With V trimmed by 5 bases and J by 9 bases, 5 bases remained unmatched. This CDR3 is 14 amino acids long. Germline V CDR1 and CDR2: SGHTA, FQGNSA. The CDR3: CASSKGLAGSEQFF. CDR3 sequence (DNA): TGTGCCAGCAGCAAAGGACTAGCGGGATCTGAGCAGTTCTTC.

The V call is TRBV27, the J call TRBJ2-7; TRBD1 matches 9 bases. V dropped 6 bases and J dropped 3; count of bases not matched to a gene: 15. Germline V gene lookup returns CDR1 MNHEY and CDR2 SMNVEV (reference sequence). The CDR3 sequence is 17 residues long. DNA of the CDR3: TGTGCCAGCAGGGGGGTCCCACCTGGACAGGGGTTCTACGAGCAGTACTTC. It codes for CASRGVPPGQGFYEQYF.

This chain links TRBV5-6 with TRBJ2-5, with 9 nucleotides matching TRBD2. V lost 0 bases and J lost 5; bases outside the gene matches: 5. Germline V gene lookup returns CDR1 SGHDT and CDR2 YYEEEE. The CDR3 loop spans 15 amino acids. This CDR3 is CASSLGSGSSETQYF. CDR3 coding DNA: TGTGCCAGCAGCTTGGGTAGCGGGAGTTCTGAGACCCAGTACTTC. The full variable domain, with the rest looked up from reference TRBV5-6 and TRBJ2-5, is DAGVTQSPTHLIKTRGQQVTLRCSPKSGHDTVSWYQQALGQGPQFIFQYYEEEERQRGNFPDRFSGHQFPNYSSELNVNALLLGDSALYLCASSLGSGSSETQYFGPGTRLLVL.

Only a few counts were recorded for this clone. The V gene is TRBV28, the J gene TRBJ2-4; 8 bases agree with TRBD2. CDR1 and CDR2 (germline): MDHEN, SYDVKM. V shed 5 bases, J shed 1 base, and the junction held 7 bases outside the gene matches. The CDR3 contains 16 residues. CDR3 DNA sequence: TGTGCCAGCAGTCCCCGGACTAGCTCTGCCAAAAACATTCAGTACTTC. Protein product: CASSPRTSSAKNIQYF.

This rearrangement joins TRBV25-1 to TRBJ2-2; D may be TRBD1 (5 bases). The CDR3 consists of 17 residues. Trimming removed 2 bases from V and 5 bases from J, with 18 bases in between. Germline assignment: CDR1 MGHDK and CDR2 SYGVNS. CDR3 residues: CASSESRVTLRTGELFF. CDR3 DNA sequence: TGTGCCAGCAGTGAAAGCAGGGTTACACTTCGAACCGGGGAGCTGTTTTTT.

The genes are TRBV29-1 and TRBJ2-1; 10 nucleotides align to TRBD1. From germline, CDR1 is SQVTM and CDR2 ANQGSEA. This CDR3 is 13 amino acids long. V gave up 2 bases and J gave up 7 bases; unmatched junction bases: 2. Here the CDR3 DNA reads TGCAGCGTTGAATCGGGACAGGGGAATGAGCAGTTCTTC. It specifies CSVESGQGNEQFF.

The chain couples TRBV18 to TRBJ2-7; D not certain. Germline CDR1 is KGHSH and CDR2 is LQKENI. V dropped 2 bases and J dropped 1 base, with 6 bases sitting between them. This CDR3 is built from 13 residues. CDR3 DNA sequence: TGTGCCAGCTCACCATTTTCATCCTACGAGCAGTACTTC. Residues: CASSPFSSYEQYF.

This clone has just a few counts. The gene calls are TRBV4-1 and TRBJ2-1; 9 bases line up with TRBD1. The CDR3 consists of 16 residues. J was trimmed by 6 bases and V by 4 bases; bases with no gene match: 10. The germline V gene encodes CDR1 MGHRA and CDR2 YSYEKL. Here the CDR3 reads CASSPLTGTGRNEQFF. DNA for the CDR3: TGCGCCAGCAGCCCCTTAACCGGGACAGGGCGCAATGAGCAGTTCTTC.

This clone occurred a few times. The rearrangement uses TRBV30 and TRBJ1-1, with D perhaps matching TRBD1 (6 bases). Germline assignment: CDR1 GTSNPN and CDR2 SVGIG (reference sequence). V lost 5 bases and J 0 bases, leaving 16 bases between the germline ends. The CDR3 has 15 residues. This CDR3 is CAWDSGEGVNTEAFF. The CDR3 DNA follows: TGTGCCTGGGATTCAGGGGAAGGGGTGAACACTGAAGCTTTCTTT.

The gene calls are TRBV6-5 and TRBJ2-5; D is unclear. Germline assignment: CDR1 MNHEY and CDR2 SVGAGI. The CDR3 consists of 12 residues. V shed 4 bases and J shed 1 base, with 4 bases lying between them. CDR3 sequence (DNA): TGTGCCAGCAGTTCGGGCCAAGAGACCCAGTACTTC. Translated: CASSSGQETQYF.

This clone was counted only a few times. The chain couples TRBV30 to TRBJ2-7; D gene uncertain. This CDR3 is built from 12 residues. Looked up from germline, CDR1 is GTSNPN and CDR2 is SVGIG (reference sequence). V lost 2 bases to trimming and J lost 1 base, with 6 bases between them. The CDR3 region is CAWSLPSYEQYF. The CDR3 DNA reads TGTGCCTGGAGTCTCCCTTCCTACGAGCAGTACTTC.

The chain joins TRBV28 to TRBJ2-7; TRBD1 aligns across 7 bases. This CDR3 contains 14 residues. Germline V gives CDR1 MDHEN, CDR2 SYDVKM. The J segment lost 7 bases and the V segment lost 6 bases, leaving 12 bases of the junction unmatched. The CDR3 loop is CASRPGTAEREQYF. Here the CDR3 DNA reads TGTGCCAGCAGACCCGGGACAGCGGAGCGGGAGCAGTACTTC.